This T cell receptor beta chain stems from a study of cytotoxic CD8 clonotypes in ibrutinib-treated CLL. Overall study: Outcomes included 24 partial and 2 complete responses; after median approximately 70 months, roughly 15 stayed remitted and roughly twelve progressed. Study-wide findings and caveats: Increased clonality at ibrutinib response gave way to a return toward baseline at progression. Baseline clonality was higher than in age-matched healthy donors and moved in step with circulating CD8+ T-cell counts.

The germline V gene encodes CDR1 MDHEN and CDR2 SYDVKM. The V segment lost 6 bases and the J segment 4 bases; nucleotides outside the gene matches: 4. The CDR3 is 13 residues long. Assay used: immunoSEQ multiplex PCR; TCRdb lists only in-frame clones, some missing. The table records about 130,000 clones, approximately 81% of them present only once. A remark on this clone: The antigen is not known.

V usage is TRBV28 and J usage is TRBJ2-7; TRBD1 aligns across 9 bases. Sequenced material: PBMCs, taken after 12 months of ibrutinib treatment. This TCR derives from a human donor with chronic lymphocytic leukemia. For the CDR3, the DNA is TGTGCCAGCAGGGAGGGACAGGGTTACGAGCAGTACTTC. Protein: CASREGQGYEQYF.